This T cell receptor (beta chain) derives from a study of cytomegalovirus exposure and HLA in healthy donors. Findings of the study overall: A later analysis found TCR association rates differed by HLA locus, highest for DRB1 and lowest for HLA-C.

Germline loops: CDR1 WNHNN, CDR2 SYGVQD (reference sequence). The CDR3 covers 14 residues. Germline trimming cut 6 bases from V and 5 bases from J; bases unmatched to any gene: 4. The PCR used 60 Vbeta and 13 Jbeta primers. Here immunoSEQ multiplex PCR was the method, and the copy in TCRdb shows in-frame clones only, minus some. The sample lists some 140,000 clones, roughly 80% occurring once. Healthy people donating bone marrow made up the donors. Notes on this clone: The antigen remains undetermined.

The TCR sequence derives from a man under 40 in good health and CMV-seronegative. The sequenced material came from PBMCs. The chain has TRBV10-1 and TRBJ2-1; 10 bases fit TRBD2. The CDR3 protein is CASRRLAGHNEQFF. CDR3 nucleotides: TGCGCCAGCAGGAGACTAGCGGGCCACAATGAGCAGTTCTTC.